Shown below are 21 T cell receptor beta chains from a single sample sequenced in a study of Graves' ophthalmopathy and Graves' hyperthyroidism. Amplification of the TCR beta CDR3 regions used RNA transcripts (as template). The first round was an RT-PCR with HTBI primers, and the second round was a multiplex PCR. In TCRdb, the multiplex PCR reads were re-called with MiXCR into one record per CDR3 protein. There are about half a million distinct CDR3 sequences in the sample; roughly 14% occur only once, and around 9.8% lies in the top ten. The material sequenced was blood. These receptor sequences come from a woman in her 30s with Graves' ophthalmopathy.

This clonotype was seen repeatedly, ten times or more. CDR3 coding DNA: TGTGCCAGCAGCCTGACAGCGCGCTCTGGAAACACCATATATTTT. It encodes CASSLTARSGNTIYF. The chain combines TRBV12-3 or TRBV12-4 with TRBJ1-3; TRBD1 is a possible D gene (5 bases). The germline V and J ends were trimmed by 6 bases and 0 bases, with 12 bases remaining between them. This CDR3 spans 15 amino acids.

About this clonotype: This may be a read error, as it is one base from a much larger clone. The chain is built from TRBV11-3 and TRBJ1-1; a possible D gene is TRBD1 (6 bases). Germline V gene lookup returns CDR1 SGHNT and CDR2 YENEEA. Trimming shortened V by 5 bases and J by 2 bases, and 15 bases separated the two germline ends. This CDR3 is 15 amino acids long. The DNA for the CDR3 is TGTGCCAGCAGCCCTCGGACAGACGCTAACACTGAAGCTTTCTTT. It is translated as CASSPRTDANTEAFF. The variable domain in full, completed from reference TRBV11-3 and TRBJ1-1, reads EAGVVQSPRYKIIEKKQPVAFWCNPISGHNTLYWYLQNLGQGPELLIRYENEEAVDDSQLPKDRFSAERLKGVDSTLKIQPAELGDSAVYLCASSPRTDANTEAFFGQGTRLTVV.

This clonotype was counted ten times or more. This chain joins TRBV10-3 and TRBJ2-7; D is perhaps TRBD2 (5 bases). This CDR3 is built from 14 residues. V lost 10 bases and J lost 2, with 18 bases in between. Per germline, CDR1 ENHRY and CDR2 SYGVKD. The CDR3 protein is CATHQDFNAYEQYF. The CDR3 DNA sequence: TGTGCCACCCACCAGGACTTCAACGCCTACGAGCAGTACTTC.

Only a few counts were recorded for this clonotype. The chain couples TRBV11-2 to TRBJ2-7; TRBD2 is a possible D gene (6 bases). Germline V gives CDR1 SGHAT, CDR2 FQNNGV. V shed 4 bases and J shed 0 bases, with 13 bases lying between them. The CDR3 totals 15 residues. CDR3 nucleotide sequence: TGTGCCAGCAGCTCTCGGACTACCCACTCCTACGAGCAGTACTTC. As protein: CASSSRTTHSYEQYF.

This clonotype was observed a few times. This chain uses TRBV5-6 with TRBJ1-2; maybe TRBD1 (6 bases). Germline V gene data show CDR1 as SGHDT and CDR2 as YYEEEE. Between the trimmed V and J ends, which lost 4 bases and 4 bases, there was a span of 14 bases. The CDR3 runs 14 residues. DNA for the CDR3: TGTGCCAGCAGCCCACAGGGTTTAGGCTATGGCTACACCTTC. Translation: CASSPQGLGYGYTF.

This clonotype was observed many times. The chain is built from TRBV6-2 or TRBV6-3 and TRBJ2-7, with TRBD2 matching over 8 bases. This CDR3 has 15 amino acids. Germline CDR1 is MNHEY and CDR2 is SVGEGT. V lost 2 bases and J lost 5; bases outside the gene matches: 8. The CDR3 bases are TGTGCCAGCAGTTACATTGCGGGAGGAAGGAACGAGCAGTACTTC. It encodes CASSYIAGGRNEQYF.

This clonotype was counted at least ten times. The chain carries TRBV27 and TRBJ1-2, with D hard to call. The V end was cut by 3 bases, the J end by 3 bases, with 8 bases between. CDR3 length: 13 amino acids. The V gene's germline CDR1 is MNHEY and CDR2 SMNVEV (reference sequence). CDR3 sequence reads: CASSFRSHYGYTF. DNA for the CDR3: TGTGCCAGCAGTTTTCGCAGTCACTATGGCTACACCTTC.

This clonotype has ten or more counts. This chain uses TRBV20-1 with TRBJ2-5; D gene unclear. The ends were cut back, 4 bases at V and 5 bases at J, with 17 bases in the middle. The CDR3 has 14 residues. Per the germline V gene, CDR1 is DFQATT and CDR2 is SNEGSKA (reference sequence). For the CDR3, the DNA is TGCAGTGCTAAGGAGTGGCTCTCATGGGAGACCCAGTACTTC. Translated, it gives CSAKEWLSWETQYF.

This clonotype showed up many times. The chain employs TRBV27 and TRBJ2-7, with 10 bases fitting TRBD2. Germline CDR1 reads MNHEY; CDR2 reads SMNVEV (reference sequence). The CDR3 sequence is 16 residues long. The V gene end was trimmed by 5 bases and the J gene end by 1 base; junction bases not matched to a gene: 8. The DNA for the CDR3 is TGTGCCAGCAGTACCGGGACTAGCGTCCGTTCCTACGAGCAGTACTTC. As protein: CASSTGTSVRSYEQYF.

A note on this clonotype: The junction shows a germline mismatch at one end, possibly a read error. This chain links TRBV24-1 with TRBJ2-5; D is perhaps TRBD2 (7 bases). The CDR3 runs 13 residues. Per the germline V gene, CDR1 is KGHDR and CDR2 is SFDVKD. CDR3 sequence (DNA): TGTGTCACCAGTACGGGGGGCGAAGAGACCCAGTACTTC. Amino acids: CVTSTGGEETQYF.

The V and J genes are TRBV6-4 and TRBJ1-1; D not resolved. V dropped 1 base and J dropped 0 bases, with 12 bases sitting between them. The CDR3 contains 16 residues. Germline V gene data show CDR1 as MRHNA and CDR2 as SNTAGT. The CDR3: CASSDYKGRMNTEAFF. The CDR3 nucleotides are TGTGCCAGCAGTGACTACAAGGGCCGGATGAACACTGAAGCTTTCTTT.

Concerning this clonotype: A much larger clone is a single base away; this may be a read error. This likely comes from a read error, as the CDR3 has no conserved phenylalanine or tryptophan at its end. The CDR3 protein is CASRRGAYEQYS. CDR3 nucleotide sequence: TGTGCCAGCAGACGAGGAGCCTACGAGCAGTACTCC. This chain joins TRBV28 and TRBJ2-7; no clear D gene. CDR1 MDHEN and CDR2 SYDVKM come from the germline V gene. This CDR3 contains 12 residues. V lost 6 bases and J 2 bases, leaving 8 bases between the germline ends.

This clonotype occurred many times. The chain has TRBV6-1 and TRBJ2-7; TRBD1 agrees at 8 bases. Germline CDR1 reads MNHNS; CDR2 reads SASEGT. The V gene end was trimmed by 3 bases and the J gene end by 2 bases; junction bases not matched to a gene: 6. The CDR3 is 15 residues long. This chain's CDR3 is CASSEFGTGAYEQYF. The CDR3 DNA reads TGTGCCAGCAGTGAGTTCGGGACAGGAGCCTACGAGCAGTACTTC.

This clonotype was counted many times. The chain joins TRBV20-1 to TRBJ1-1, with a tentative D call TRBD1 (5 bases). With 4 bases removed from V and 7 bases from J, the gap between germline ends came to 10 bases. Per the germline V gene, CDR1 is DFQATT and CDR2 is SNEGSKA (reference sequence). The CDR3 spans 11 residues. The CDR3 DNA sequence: TGCAGTGCTATAGACAGAGATGAAGCTTTCTTT. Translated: CSAIDRDEAFF.

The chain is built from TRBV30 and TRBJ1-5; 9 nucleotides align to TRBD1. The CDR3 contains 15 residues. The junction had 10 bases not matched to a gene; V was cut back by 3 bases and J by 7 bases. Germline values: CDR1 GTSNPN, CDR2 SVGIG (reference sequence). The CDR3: CAWRDRDRAHQPQHF. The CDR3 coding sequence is TGTGCCTGGAGGGACCGGGACAGGGCCCACCAGCCCCAGCATTTT. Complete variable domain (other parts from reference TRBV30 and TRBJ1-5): SQTIHQWPATLVQPVGSPLSLECTVEGTSNPNLYWYRQAAGRGLQLLFYSVGIGQISSEVPQNLSASRPQDRQFILSSKKLLLSDSGFYLCAWRDRDRAHQPQHFGDGTRLSIL.

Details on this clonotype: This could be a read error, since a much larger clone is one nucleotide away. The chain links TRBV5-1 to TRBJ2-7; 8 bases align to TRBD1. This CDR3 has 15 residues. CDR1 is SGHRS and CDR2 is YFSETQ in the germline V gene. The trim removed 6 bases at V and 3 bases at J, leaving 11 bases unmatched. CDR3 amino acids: CASIPSPGQGYEQYF. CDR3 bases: TGCGCCAGCATCCCCTCCCCCGGACAGGGCTACGAGCAGTACTTC. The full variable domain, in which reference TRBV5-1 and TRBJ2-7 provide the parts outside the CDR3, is KAGVTQTPRYLIKTRGQQVTLSCSPISGHRSVSWYQQTPGQGLQFLFEYFSETQRNKGNFPGRFSGRQFSNSRSEMNVSTLELGDSALYLCASIPSPGQGYEQYFGPGTRLTVT.

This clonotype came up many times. The CDR3 region is CSARVRRMNTEAFF. The CDR3 region has the DNA TGCAGTGCTAGAGTACGGCGGATGAACACTGAAGCTTTCTTT. This chain connects TRBV20-1 to TRBJ1-1; D gene uncertain. The CDR3 runs 14 residues. From germline, CDR1 is DFQATT and CDR2 SNEGSKA (reference sequence). Trimming took 1 base from V and 0 from J, leaving 9 bases between them.

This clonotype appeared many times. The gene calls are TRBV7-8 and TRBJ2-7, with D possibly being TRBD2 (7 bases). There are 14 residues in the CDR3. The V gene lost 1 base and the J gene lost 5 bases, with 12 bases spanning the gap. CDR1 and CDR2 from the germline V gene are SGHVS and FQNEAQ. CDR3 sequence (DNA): TGTGCCAGCAGCTTAGGGGGGAGGGGGGACGAGCAGTACTTC. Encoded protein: CASSLGGRGDEQYF.

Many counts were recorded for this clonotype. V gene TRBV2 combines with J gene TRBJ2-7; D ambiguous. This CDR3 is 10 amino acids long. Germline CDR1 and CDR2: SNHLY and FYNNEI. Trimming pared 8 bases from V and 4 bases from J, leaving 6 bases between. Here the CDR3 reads CASVNYEQYF. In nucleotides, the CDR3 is TGTGCCAGCGTAAATTACGAGCAGTACTTC. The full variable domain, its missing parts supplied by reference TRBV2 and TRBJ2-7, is EPEVTQTPSHQVTQMGQEVILRCVPISNHLYFYWYRQILGQKVEFLVSFYNNEISEKSEIFDDQFSVERPDGSNFTLKIRSTKLEDSAMYFCASVNYEQYFGPGTRLTVT.

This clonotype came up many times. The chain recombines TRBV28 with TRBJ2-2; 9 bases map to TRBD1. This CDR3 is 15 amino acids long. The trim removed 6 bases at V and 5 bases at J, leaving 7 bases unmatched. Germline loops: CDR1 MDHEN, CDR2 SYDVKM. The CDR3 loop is CASSWDRVGTGELFF. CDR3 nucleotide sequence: TGTGCCAGCAGCTGGGACAGGGTTGGAACCGGGGAGCTGTTTTTT.

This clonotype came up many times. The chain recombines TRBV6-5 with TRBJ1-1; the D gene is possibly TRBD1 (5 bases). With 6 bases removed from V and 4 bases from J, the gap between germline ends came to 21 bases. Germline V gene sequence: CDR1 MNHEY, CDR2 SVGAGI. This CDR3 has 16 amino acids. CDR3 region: CASSRPGHQWGTEAFF. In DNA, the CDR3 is TGTGCCAGCAGCAGACCGGGGCACCAGTGGGGCACTGAAGCTTTCTTT.